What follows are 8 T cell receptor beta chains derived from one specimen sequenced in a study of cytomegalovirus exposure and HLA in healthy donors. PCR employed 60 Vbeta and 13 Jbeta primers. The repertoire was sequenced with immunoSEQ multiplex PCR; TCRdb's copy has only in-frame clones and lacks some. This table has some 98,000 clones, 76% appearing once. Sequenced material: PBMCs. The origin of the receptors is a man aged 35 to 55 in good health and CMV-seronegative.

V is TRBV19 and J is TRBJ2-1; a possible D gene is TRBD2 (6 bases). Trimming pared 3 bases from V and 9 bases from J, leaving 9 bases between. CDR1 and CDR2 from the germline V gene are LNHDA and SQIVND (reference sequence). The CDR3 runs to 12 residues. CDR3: CASSIRGVEQFF. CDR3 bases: TGTGCCAGTAGTATCCGCGGGGTTGAGCAGTTCTTC.

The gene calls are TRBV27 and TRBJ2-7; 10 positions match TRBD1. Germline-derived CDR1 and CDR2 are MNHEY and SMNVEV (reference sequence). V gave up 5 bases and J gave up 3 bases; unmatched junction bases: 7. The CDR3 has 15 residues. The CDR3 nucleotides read TGTGCCAGCAGTCAAAGGGACAGGGGAAGCTACGAGCAGTACTTC. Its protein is CASSQRDRGSYEQYF.

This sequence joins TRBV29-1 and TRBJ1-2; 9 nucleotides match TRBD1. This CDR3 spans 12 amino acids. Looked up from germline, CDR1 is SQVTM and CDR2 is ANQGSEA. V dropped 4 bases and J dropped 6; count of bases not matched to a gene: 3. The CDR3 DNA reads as TGCAGCGTTGGGGACAGGGTGGATGGCTACACCTTC. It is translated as CSVGDRVDGYTF.

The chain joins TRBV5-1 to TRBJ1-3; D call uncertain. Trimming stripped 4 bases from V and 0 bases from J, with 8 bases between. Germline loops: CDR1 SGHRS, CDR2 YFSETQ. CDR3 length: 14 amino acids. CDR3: CASSPQVSGNTIYF. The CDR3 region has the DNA TGCGCCAGCAGCCCCCAGGTCTCTGGAAACACCATATATTTT.

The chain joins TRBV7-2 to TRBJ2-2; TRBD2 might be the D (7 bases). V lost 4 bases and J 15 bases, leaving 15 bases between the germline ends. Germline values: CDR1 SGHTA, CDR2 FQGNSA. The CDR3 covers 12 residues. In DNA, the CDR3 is TGTGCCAGCAGCTCCGTGGGGGGGCCTATGTTTTTT. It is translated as CASSSVGGPMFF.

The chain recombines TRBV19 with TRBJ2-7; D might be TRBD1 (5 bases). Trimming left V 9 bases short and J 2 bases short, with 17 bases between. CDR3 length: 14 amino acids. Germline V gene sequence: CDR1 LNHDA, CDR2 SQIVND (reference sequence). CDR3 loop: CASRVGEGAYEQYF. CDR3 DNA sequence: TGTGCCAGCCGAGTAGGAGAAGGGGCCTACGAGCAGTACTTC.

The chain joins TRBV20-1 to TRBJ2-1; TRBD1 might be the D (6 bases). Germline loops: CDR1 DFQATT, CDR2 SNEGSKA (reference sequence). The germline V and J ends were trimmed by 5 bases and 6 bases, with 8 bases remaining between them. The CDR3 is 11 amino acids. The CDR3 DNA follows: TGCAGTGCTGGACAGCGCAATGAGCAGTTCTTC. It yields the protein CSAGQRNEQFF.

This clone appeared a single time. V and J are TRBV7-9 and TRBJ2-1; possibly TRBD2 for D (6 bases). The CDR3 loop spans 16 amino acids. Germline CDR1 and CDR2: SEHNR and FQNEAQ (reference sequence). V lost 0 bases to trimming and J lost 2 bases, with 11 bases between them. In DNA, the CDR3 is TGTGCCAGCAGCTTAGCGACGGGAGCCGCCTACAATGAGCAGTTCTTC. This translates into CASSLATGAAYNEQFF.